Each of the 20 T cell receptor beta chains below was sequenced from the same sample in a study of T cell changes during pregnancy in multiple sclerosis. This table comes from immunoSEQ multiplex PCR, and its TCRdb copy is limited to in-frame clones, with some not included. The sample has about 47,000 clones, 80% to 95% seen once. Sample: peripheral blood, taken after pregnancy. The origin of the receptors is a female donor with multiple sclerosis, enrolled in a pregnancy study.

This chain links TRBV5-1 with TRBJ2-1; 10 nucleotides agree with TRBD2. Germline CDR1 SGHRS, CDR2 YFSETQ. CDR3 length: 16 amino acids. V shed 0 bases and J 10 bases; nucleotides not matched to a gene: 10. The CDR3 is CASSLGLAGASIEQFF. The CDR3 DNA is TGCGCCAGCAGCTTGGGGCTAGCGGGGGCCTCGATCGAGCAGTTCTTC.

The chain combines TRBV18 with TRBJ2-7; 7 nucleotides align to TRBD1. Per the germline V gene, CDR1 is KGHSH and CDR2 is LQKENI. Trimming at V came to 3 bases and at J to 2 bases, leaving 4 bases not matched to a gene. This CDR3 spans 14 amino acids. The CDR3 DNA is TGTGCCAGCTCACCCACGGGACAGACCTACGAGCAGTACTTC. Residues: CASSPTGQTYEQYF. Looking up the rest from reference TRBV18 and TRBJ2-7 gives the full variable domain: NAGVMQNPRHLVRRRGQEARLRCSPMKGHSHVYWYRQLPEEGLKFMVYLQKENIIDESGMPKERFSAEFPKEGPSILRIQQVVRGDSAAYFCASSPTGQTYEQYFGPGTRLTVT.

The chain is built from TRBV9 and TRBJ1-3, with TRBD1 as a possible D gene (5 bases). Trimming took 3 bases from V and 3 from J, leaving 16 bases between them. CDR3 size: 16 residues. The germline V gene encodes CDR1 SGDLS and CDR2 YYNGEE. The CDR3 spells CASSALGASGGNTIYF. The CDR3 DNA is TGTGCCAGCAGCGCCCTAGGGGCATCGGGTGGAAACACCATATATTTT.

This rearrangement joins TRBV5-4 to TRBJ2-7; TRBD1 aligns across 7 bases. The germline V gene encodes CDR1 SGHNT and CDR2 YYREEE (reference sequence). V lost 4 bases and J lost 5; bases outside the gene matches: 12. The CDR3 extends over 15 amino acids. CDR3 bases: TGTGCCAGCAGCCGGGACAGCATAATCGGCAACGAGCAGTACTTC. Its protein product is CASSRDSIIGNEQYF. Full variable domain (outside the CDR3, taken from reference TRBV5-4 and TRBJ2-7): ETGVTQSPTHLIKTRGQQVTLRCSSQSGHNTVSWYQQALGQGPQFIFQYYREEENGRGNFPPRFSGLQFPNYSSELNVNALELDDSALYLCASSRDSIIGNEQYFGPGTRLTVT.

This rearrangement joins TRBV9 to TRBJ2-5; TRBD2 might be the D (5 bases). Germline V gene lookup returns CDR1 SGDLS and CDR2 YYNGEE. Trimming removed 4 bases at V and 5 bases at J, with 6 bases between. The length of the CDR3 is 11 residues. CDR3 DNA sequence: TGTGCCAGCAGCCCGGGGGAGACCCAGTACTTC. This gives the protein CASSPGETQYF.

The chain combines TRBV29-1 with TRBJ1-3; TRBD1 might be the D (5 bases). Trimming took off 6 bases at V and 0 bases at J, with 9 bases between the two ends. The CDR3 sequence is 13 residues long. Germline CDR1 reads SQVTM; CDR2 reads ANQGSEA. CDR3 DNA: TGCAGCGTAGGACACCACTCTGGAAACACCATATATTTT. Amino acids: CSVGHHSGNTIYF.

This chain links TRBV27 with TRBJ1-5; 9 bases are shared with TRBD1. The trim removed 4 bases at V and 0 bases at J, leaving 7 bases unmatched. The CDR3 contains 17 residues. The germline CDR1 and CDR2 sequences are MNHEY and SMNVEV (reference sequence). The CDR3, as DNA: TGTGCCAGCAGTTCCGGGACAGGGTCCTATAGCAATCAGCCCCAGCATTTT. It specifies CASSSGTGSYSNQPQHF.

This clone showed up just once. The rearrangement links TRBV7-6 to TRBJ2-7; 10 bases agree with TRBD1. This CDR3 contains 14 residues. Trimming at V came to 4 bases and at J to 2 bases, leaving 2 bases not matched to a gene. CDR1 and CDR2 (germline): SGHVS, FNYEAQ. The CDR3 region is CASSSGTGAYEQYF. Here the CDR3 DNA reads TGTGCCAGCAGCTCCGGGACAGGGGCCTACGAGCAGTACTTC.

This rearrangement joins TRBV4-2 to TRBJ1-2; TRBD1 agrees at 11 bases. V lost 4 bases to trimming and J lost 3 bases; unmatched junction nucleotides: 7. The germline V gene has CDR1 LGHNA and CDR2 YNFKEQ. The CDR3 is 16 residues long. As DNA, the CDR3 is TGTGCCAGCAGCCGGGACAGGGGGACCTTTGACTATGGCTACACCTTC. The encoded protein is CASSRDRGTFDYGYTF.

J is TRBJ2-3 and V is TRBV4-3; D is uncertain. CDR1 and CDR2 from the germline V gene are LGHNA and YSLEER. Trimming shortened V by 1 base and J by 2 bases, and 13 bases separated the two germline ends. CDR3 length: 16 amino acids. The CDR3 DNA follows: TGCGCCAGCAGCCAAGGCGGCAGAGCCAACACAGATACGCAGTATTTT. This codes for CASSQGGRANTDTQYF.

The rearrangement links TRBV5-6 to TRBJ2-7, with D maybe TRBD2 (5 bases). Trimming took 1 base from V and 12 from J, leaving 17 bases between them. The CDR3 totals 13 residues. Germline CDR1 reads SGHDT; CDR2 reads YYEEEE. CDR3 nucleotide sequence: TGTGCCAGCAGCTTGTCCGGGGAACGGATGTTGTACTTC. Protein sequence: CASSLSGERMLYF.

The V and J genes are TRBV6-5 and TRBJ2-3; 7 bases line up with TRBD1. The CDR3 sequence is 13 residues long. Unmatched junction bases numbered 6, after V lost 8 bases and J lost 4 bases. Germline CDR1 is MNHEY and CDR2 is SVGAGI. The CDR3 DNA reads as TGTGCCAGCCACACACAGGGGTCAGATACGCAGTATTTT. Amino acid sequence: CASHTQGSDTQYF.

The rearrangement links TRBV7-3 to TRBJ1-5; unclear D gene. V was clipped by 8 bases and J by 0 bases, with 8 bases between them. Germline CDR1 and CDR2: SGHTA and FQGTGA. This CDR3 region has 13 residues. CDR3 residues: CASAVGSNQPQHF. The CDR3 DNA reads TGTGCCAGCGCGGTGGGTAGCAATCAGCCCCAGCATTTT.

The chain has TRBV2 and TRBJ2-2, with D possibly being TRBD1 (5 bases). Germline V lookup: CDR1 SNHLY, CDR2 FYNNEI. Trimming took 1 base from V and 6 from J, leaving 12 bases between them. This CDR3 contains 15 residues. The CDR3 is CASSEGGPWPGELFF. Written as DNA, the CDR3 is TGTGCCAGCAGTGAAGGGGGCCCATGGCCCGGGGAGCTGTTTTTT.

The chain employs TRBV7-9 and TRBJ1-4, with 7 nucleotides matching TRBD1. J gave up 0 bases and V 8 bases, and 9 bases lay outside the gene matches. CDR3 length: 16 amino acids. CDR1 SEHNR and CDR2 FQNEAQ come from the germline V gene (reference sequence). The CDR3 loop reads CASPPQGEATNEKLFF. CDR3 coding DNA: TGTGCCAGCCCGCCCCAGGGGGAAGCAACTAATGAAAAACTGTTTTTT.

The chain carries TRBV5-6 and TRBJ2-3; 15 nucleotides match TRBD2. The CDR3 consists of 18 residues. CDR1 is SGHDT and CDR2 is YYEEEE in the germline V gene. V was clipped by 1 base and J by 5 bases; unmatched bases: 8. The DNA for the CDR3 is TGTGCCAGCAGCTTGCCCGGACTAGCGGGGGGGCAGAGAGATACGCAGTATTTT. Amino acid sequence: CASSLPGLAGGQRDTQYF.

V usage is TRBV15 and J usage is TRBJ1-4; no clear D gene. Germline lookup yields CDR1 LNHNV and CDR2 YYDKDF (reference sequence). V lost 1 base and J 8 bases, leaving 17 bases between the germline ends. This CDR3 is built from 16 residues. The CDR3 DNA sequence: TGTGCCACCAGCAGAGTTTCCGGACTCCTGGAGGAAAAACTGTTTTTT. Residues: CATSRVSGLLEEKLFF.

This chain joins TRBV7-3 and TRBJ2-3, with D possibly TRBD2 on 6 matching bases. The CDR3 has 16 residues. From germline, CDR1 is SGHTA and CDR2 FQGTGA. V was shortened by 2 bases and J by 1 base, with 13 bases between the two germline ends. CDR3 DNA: TGTGCCAGCAGCTTAGTACGGGCTAGCGGCACAGATACGCAGTATTTT. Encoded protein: CASSLVRASGTDTQYF. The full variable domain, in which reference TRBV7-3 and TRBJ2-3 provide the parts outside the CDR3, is GAGVSQTPSNKVTEKGKYVELRCDPISGHTALYWYRQSLGQGPEFLIYFQGTGAADDSGLPNDRFFAVRPEGSVSTLKIQRTERGDSAVYLCASSLVRASGTDTQYFGPGTRLTVL.

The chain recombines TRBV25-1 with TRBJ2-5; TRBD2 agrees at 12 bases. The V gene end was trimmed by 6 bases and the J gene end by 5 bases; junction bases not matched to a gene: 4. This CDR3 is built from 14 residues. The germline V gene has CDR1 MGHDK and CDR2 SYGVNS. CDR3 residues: CASRTSGGRETQYF. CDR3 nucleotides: TGTGCCAGCAGGACTAGCGGGGGCCGGGAGACCCAGTACTTC.

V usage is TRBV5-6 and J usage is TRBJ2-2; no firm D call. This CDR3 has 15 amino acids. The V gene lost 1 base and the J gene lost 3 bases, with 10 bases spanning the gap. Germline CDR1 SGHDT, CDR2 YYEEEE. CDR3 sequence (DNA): TGTGCCAGCAGCTTGTACATGGTTCACACCGGGGAGCTGTTTTTT. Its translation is CASSLYMVHTGELFF. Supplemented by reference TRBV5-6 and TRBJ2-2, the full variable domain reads DAGVTQSPTHLIKTRGQQVTLRCSPKSGHDTVSWYQQALGQGPQFIFQYYEEEERQRGNFPDRFSGHQFPNYSSELNVNALLLGDSALYLCASSLYMVHTGELFFGEGSRLTVL.